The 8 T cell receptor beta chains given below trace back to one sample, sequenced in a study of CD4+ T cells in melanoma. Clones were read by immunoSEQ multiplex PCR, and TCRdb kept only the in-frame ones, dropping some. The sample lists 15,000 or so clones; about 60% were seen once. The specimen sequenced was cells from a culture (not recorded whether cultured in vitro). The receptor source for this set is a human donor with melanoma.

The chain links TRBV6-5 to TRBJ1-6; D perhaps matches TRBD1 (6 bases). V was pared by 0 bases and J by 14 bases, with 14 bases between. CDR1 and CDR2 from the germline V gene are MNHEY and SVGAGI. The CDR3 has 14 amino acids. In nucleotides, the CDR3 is TGTGCCAGCAGTTACTCGGCCGGGGGCGAAGCCCTCCACTTT. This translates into CASSYSAGGEALHF.

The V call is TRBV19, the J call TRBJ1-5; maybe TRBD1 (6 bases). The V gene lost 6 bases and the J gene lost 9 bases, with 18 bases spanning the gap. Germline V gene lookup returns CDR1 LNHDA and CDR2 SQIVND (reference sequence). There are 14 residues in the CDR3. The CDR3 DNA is TGTGCCAGTAGCTTAGGGGGAGGTGGCCTGCCCCAGCATTTT. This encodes CASSLGGGGLPQHF.

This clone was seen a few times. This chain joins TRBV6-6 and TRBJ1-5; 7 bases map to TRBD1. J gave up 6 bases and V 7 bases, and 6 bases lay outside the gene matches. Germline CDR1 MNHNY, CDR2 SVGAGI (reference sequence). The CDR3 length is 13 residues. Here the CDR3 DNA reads TGTGCCAGCAAACAGGGGCAAAGTCAGCCCCAGCATTTT. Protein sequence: CASKQGQSQPQHF.

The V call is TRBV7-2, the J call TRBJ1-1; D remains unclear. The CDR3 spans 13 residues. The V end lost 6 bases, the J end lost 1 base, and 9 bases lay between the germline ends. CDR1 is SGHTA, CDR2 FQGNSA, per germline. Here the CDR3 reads CASRLGPNTEAFF. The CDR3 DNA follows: TGTGCCAGCAGACTAGGCCCGAACACTGAAGCTTTCTTT.

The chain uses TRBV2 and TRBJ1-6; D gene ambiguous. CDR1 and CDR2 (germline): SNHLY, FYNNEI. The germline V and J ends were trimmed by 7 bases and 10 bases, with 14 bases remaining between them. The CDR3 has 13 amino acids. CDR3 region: CASIEVPNSPLHF. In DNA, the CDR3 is TGTGCCAGCATAGAGGTTCCGAACTCACCCCTCCACTTT.

The CDR3 sequence is CASSENGVATRVLYF. The CDR3 DNA reads as TGTGCCAGCAGTGAAAACGGGGTGGCCACTCGCGTGTTATATTTT. The genes are TRBV25-1 and TRBJ1-3; D call uncertain. Germline-derived CDR1 and CDR2 are MGHDK and SYGVNS. This CDR3 region has 15 residues. Trimming took off 2 bases at V and 14 bases at J, with 22 bases between the two ends.

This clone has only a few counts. In nucleotides, the CDR3 is TGTGCCAGCAGTCCCCAAAGGGGATATGGCTACACCTTC. It translates to CASSPQRGYGYTF. The chain uses TRBV6-1 and TRBJ1-2; D is perhaps TRBD1 (5 bases). This CDR3 region has 13 residues. V was clipped by 5 bases and J by 5 bases, with 12 bases between them. Germline CDR1 MNHNS, CDR2 SASEGT.

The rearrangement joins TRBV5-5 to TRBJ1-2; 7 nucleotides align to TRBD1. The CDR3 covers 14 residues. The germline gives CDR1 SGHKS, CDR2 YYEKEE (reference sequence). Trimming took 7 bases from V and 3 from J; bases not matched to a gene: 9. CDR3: CASGVTGLDYGYTF. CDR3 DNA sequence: TGTGCCAGCGGCGTGACAGGGCTCGACTATGGCTACACCTTC.